One sample yielded the 31 T cell receptor beta chains listed below, sequenced in a study of blood T cell repertoires in COVID-19. The repertoire was sequenced with immunoSEQ multiplex PCR; TCRdb's copy has only in-frame clones and lacks some. The repertoire holds about 280,000 clones, with approximately 81% as singletons. Sequenced input: PBMCs or T cells enriched from blood (not recorded which). The receptors derive from a woman in her 50s who had recovered from COVID-19.

The chain employs TRBV19 and TRBJ2-7; D ambiguous. CDR3 length equals 13 residues. The V end was cut by 4 bases, the J end by 4 bases, with 11 bases between. From germline, CDR1 is LNHDA and CDR2 SQIVND (reference sequence). The chain's CDR3 is CASSTALGYEQYF. CDR3 sequence (DNA): TGTGCCAGTAGTACCGCACTCGGGTACGAGCAGTACTTC.

This clone was seen once. V is TRBV7-2 and J is TRBJ1-2, with D uncertain. Trimming left V 6 bases short and J 0 bases short, with 11 bases between. The V gene's germline CDR1 is SGHTA and CDR2 FQGNSA. This CDR3 has 14 residues. CDR3 in DNA: TGTGCCAGCAGGAGAGGAGGATCTAACTATGGCTACACCTTC. Protein sequence: CASRRGGSNYGYTF.

Comments on this clone: Other DNA sequences within the sample encode an identical CDR3. This chain links TRBV19 with TRBJ2-7, with 7 bases identical to TRBD2. CDR3 size: 14 residues. The V and J ends lost 1 base and 4 bases, in that order; junction bases with no gene match: 4. Germline lookup yields CDR1 LNHDA and CDR2 SQIVND (reference sequence). For the CDR3, the DNA is TGTGCCAGTAGTATAGCGGGAGGATCATACGAGCAGTACTTC. It encodes CASSIAGGSYEQYF.

This chain uses TRBV9 with TRBJ2-3, with D tentatively TRBD1 (5 bases). The germline V gene has CDR1 SGDLS and CDR2 YYNGEE. This CDR3 has 15 residues. Trimming removed 3 bases at V and 6 bases at J, with 17 bases between. The chain's CDR3 is CASSAQGSKSDTQYF. CDR3 DNA sequence: TGTGCCAGCAGCGCCCAGGGTTCAAAATCCGATACGCAGTATTTT. The full variable domain, with the rest looked up from reference TRBV9 and TRBJ2-3, is DSGVTQTPKHLITATGQRVTLRCSPRSGDLSVYWYQQSLDQGLQFLIQYYNGEERAKGNILERFSAQQFPDLHSELNLSSLELGDSALYFCASSAQGSKSDTQYFGPGTRLTVL.

In this sample, this clone turned up a few times. V is TRBV9 and J is TRBJ1-5; D gene unclear. Germline V CDR1 and CDR2: SGDLS, YYNGEE. The CDR3 totals 14 residues. V was cut by 2 bases and J by 4 bases, with 10 bases left in between. CDR3 in DNA: TGTGCCAGCAGCGTGGGAGATGCGAATCAGCCCCAGCATTTT. Encoded protein: CASSVGDANQPQHF.

The chain combines TRBV12-5 with TRBJ2-3, with a weak D call TRBD2 (6 bases). Per the germline V gene, CDR1 is LGHNT and CDR2 is FRNRAP. The CDR3 runs to 14 residues. Trimming left V 1 base short and J 5 bases short, with 10 bases between. The CDR3 spells CASGLGLGIDTQYF. In DNA form, the CDR3 reads TGTGCTAGTGGTTTGGGACTAGGAATAGATACGCAGTATTTT.

The V and J genes are TRBV19 and TRBJ2-1; 7 bases agree with TRBD1. Germline-derived CDR1 and CDR2 are LNHDA and SQIVND (reference sequence). There are 15 residues in the CDR3. V was clipped by 4 bases and J by 9 bases; unmatched bases: 12. This CDR3 reads CASSTRGTVALEQFF. CDR3 sequence (DNA): TGTGCCAGTAGTACCAGGGGGACAGTGGCCCTTGAGCAGTTCTTC.

The chain is built from TRBV28 and TRBJ1-2, with D maybe TRBD1 (5 bases). CDR3 length equals 15 residues. Per germline, CDR1 MDHEN and CDR2 SYDVKM. V was shortened by 6 bases and J by 7 bases, with 21 bases between the two germline ends. CDR3 DNA sequence: TGTGCCAGCAGCCCGAGCCGACGGGGGTTGGGTGGCTACACCTTC. It codes for CASSPSRRGLGGYTF.

This clone came up a few times. This chain uses TRBV5-4 with TRBJ1-2; D is possibly TRBD1 (6 bases). Germline assignment: CDR1 SGHNT and CDR2 YYREEE (reference sequence). The CDR3 runs to 13 residues. Trimming cost V 9 bases and J 4 bases, with 16 bases left between them. CDR3 in amino acids: CATDNRVGYGYTF. CDR3 coding DNA: TGTGCCACCGATAACAGGGTCGGCTATGGCTACACCTTC. Looking up the rest from reference TRBV5-4 and TRBJ1-2 gives the full variable domain: ETGVTQSPTHLIKTRGQQVTLRCSSQSGHNTVSWYQQALGQGPQFIFQYYREEENGRGNFPPRFSGLQFPNYSSELNVNALELDDSALYLCATDNRVGYGYTFGSGTRLTVV.

The chain employs TRBV9 and TRBJ1-2; TRBD1 might be the D (6 bases). Germline CDR1 is SGDLS and CDR2 is YYNGEE. Deletions cut 0 bases from V and 3 bases from J, with 18 bases between. The CDR3 extends over 17 amino acids. CDR3 coding DNA: TGTGCCAGCAGCGTAGTTACAGGGAGTCGCCCGGACTATGGCTACACCTTC. This sequence encodes CASSVVTGSRPDYGYTF.

The J gene is TRBJ1-4, the V gene TRBV10-2; TRBD1 is a possible D gene (6 bases). CDR1 WSHSY and CDR2 SAAADI come from the germline V gene. The length of the CDR3 is 14 residues. V was pared by 3 bases and J by 8 bases, with 13 bases between. CDR3 coding DNA: TGCGCCAGCAGTGACAGGGGCGGTGGGGAAAAACTGTTTTTT. Its translation is CASSDRGGGEKLFF.

V usage is TRBV11-2 and J usage is TRBJ2-5; TRBD1 might be the D (5 bases). The CDR3 runs 13 residues. Germline CDR1 is SGHAT and CDR2 is FQNNGV. V lost 2 bases to trimming and J lost 2 bases, with 6 bases between them. The CDR3 spells CASSLQGQETQYF. CDR3 nucleotide sequence: TGTGCCAGCAGCTTACAGGGACAAGAGACCCAGTACTTC.

This clone was recorded once. The genes are TRBV5-6 and TRBJ2-3, with D maybe TRBD2 (5 bases). V was shortened by 4 bases and J by 3 bases, with 12 bases between the two germline ends. This CDR3 comprises 14 residues. The germline V gene has CDR1 SGHDT and CDR2 YYEEEE. The CDR3 nucleotides read TGTGCCAGCAGCCACGGGGTAGGTACAGATACGCAGTATTTT. Protein product: CASSHGVGTDTQYF.

The count of this clone is one. The chain couples TRBV24-1 to TRBJ2-5; 8 bases fit TRBD2. The germline CDR1 and CDR2 sequences are KGHDR and SFDVKD. This CDR3 comprises 17 residues. The V segment lost 0 bases and the J segment 5 bases; nucleotides outside the gene matches: 10. Written as DNA, the CDR3 is TGTGCCACCAGTGATTTGAGGACTAGCAGCCAGTCGGAGACCCAGTACTTC. Protein sequence: CATSDLRTSSQSETQYF.

V and J are TRBV10-2 and TRBJ1-2; D might be TRBD1 (5 bases). Germline CDR1 WSHSY, CDR2 SAAADI. The CDR3 has 12 amino acids. Trimming stripped 5 bases from V and 7 bases from J, with 11 bases between. The CDR3 DNA sequence: TGCGCCAGCAGTAAGGACGGGGGTGGCTACACCTTC. Translation: CASSKDGGGYTF.

The chain combines TRBV7-8 with TRBJ2-3; 9 bases agree with TRBD2. CDR1 is SGHVS, CDR2 FQNEAQ, per germline. The CDR3 is made up of 15 amino acids. The V gene end was trimmed by 3 bases and the J gene end by 5 bases; junction bases not matched to a gene: 6. The CDR3 reads CASSLYSGSIDTQYF. CDR3 coding DNA: TGTGCCAGCAGCTTGTATAGCGGGAGTATAGATACGCAGTATTTT.

The chain combines TRBV30 with TRBJ2-7, with 7 bases matching TRBD1. The CDR3 spans 13 residues. V shed 3 bases, J shed 2 bases, and the junction held 4 bases outside the gene matches. Per germline, CDR1 GTSNPN and CDR2 SVGIG (reference sequence). The CDR3 coding sequence is TGTGCCTGGAGGGCGACAGGGACCTACGAGCAGTACTTC. Translation: CAWRATGTYEQYF.

The genes are TRBV19 and TRBJ2-7, with D perhaps matching TRBD2 (5 bases). The V gene's germline CDR1 is LNHDA and CDR2 SQIVND (reference sequence). Trimming took 1 base from V and 5 from J, leaving 6 bases between them. The CDR3 has 12 amino acids. The CDR3 DNA reads TGTGCCAGTAGTATAGCCGGGAACGAGCAGTACTTC. Encoded protein: CASSIAGNEQYF.

The chain links TRBV5-4 to TRBJ2-5; tentatively, D is TRBD1 (6 bases). Trimming removed 2 bases from V and 5 bases from J, with 19 bases in between. Germline loops: CDR1 SGHNT, CDR2 YYREEE (reference sequence). The CDR3 is 16 residues long. Written as DNA, the CDR3 is TGTGCCAGCAGCTTTGGGGGCGGGTCTCAAGGGGAGACCCAGTACTTC. This translates into CASSFGGGSQGETQYF.

The chain recombines TRBV28 with TRBJ1-2; no firm D call. Germline-derived CDR1 and CDR2 are MDHEN and SYDVKM. There are 12 residues in the CDR3. Trimming shortened V by 5 bases and J by 3 bases, and 7 bases separated the two germline ends. CDR3 DNA: TGTGCCAGCAGTCCGGCGGACTATGGCTACACCTTC. Translation gives CASSPADYGYTF.

The chain combines TRBV29-1 with TRBJ1-5; TRBD1 aligns across 9 bases. The trim removed 4 bases at V and 4 bases at J, leaving 5 bases unmatched. Germline V gene sequence: CDR1 SQVTM, CDR2 ANQGSEA. The CDR3 loop spans 14 amino acids. The CDR3: CSVGAGQGNQPQHF. The CDR3 DNA follows: TGCAGCGTTGGGGCGGGACAGGGAAATCAGCCCCAGCATTTT.

About this clone itself: One end of the junction does not line up with germline, which may come from a read error. The CDR3 region has the DNA TGTGCCAGCAGTTCCTATCAGGATCAGCCCCTGCATTTT. Its translation: CASSSYQDQPLHF. V usage is TRBV27 and J usage is TRBJ1-5; D gene uncertain. The germline V gene encodes CDR1 MNHEY and CDR2 SMNVEV (reference sequence). The CDR3 spans 13 residues.

The gene calls are TRBV5-5 and TRBJ1-5; D uncertain. Germline V gene lookup returns CDR1 SGHKS and CDR2 YYEKEE (reference sequence). The CDR3 is made up of 14 amino acids. V was clipped by 2 bases and J by 4 bases, with 10 bases between them. The CDR3 loop is CASSLSPVNQPQHF. Written as DNA, the CDR3 is TGTGCCAGCAGCTTATCCCCGGTTAATCAGCCCCAGCATTTT.

The chain links TRBV4-2 to TRBJ2-2, with a possible D match to TRBD2 (6 bases). Germline CDR1 LGHNA, CDR2 YNFKEQ. The length of the CDR3 is 15 residues. Trimming pared 3 bases from V and 4 bases from J, leaving 12 bases between. The CDR3 sequence: CASSQPGSITGELFF. The CDR3 region has the DNA TGTGCCAGCAGCCAGCCCGGGAGCATCACCGGGGAGCTGTTTTTT.

The V and J genes are TRBV5-1 and TRBJ1-1; weak D call: TRBD1 (6 bases). Germline lookup yields CDR1 SGHRS and CDR2 YFSETQ. This CDR3 is built from 15 residues. V lost 2 bases and J lost 0, with 11 bases in between. The CDR3 reads CASSFLGGMNTEAFF. The CDR3 region has the DNA TGCGCCAGCAGCTTTCTTGGGGGCATGAACACTGAAGCTTTCTTT.

This clone has more than one count but fewer than ten. The rearrangement links TRBV15 to TRBJ1-1; TRBD1 is a possible D gene (5 bases). Germline V gives CDR1 LNHNV, CDR2 YYDKDF (reference sequence). V shed 3 bases and J shed 5 bases, with 19 bases lying between them. The CDR3 is 16 residues long. The CDR3 loop reads CATSSPGRGGYTEAFF. The CDR3 DNA follows: TGTGCCACCAGCAGTCCCGGGAGGGGAGGTTATACTGAAGCTTTCTTT.

The genes are TRBV19 and TRBJ1-2; D call uncertain. In germline, CDR1 is LNHDA, CDR2 SQIVND (reference sequence). The V end was cut by 3 bases, the J end by 8 bases, with 13 bases between. The CDR3 length is 13 residues. The CDR3, as DNA: TGTGCCAGTAGTATCGGCTTCTTGGAGGGCTACACCTTC. Encoded protein: CASSIGFLEGYTF.

The chain combines TRBV6-1 with TRBJ2-1; possibly TRBD2 for D (6 bases). The CDR3 runs to 16 residues. Trimming left V 2 bases short and J 14 bases short, with 25 bases between. Germline CDR1 and CDR2: MNHNS and SASEGT. This CDR3 reads CASSELDGSFSAREFF. As DNA, the CDR3 is TGTGCCAGCAGTGAATTGGACGGGAGCTTTTCGGCTCGTGAGTTCTTC.

This chain's CDR3 is CASSLGGGNLYEQYF. The CDR3 nucleotides read TGTGCCAGCAGCTTAGGCGGGGGCAATCTCTACGAGCAGTACTTC. The chain couples TRBV7-2 to TRBJ2-7, with a tentative D call TRBD2 (7 bases). Trimming pared 1 base from V and 3 bases from J, leaving 13 bases between. The CDR3 is 15 amino acids. Germline assignment: CDR1 SGHTA and CDR2 FQGNSA.

This sequence joins TRBV5-4 and TRBJ1-3; D is possibly TRBD1 (6 bases). CDR1 SGHNT and CDR2 YYREEE come from the germline V gene (reference sequence). This CDR3 has 15 residues. V shed 1 base and J shed 0 bases, with 8 bases lying between them. Here the CDR3 DNA reads TGTGCCAGCAGCTTGAGGGGGAGCTCTGGAAACACCATATATTTT. This encodes CASSLRGSSGNTIYF.

The rearrangement joins TRBV2 to TRBJ1-3, with 7 positions matching TRBD1. The CDR3 runs 15 residues. Losses at the gene ends were 6 bases for V and 0 bases for J; bases not matched to a gene: 5. Germline V gives CDR1 SNHLY, CDR2 FYNNEI. The CDR3 DNA reads TGTGCCAGCAGGGAGGGGGCTAGCTCTGGAAACACCATATATTTT. This translates into CASREGASSGNTIYF.